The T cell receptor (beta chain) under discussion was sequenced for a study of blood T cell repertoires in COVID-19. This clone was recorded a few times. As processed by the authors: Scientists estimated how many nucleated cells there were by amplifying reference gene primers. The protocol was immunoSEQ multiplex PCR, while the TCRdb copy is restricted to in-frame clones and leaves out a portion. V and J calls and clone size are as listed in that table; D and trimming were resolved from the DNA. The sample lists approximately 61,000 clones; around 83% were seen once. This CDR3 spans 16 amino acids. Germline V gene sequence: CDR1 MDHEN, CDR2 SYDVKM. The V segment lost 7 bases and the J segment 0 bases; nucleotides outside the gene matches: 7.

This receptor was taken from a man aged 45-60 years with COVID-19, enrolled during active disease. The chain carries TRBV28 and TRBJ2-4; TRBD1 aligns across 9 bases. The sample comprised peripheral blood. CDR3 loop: CASKGQGNLAKNIQYF. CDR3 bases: TGTGCCAGCAAGGGACAGGGAAATTTAGCCAAAAACATTCAGTACTTC.